The rows below give T cell receptor beta chains drawn from one sample of a study. TCRdb analysed the 5' RACE reads with MiXCR anew, one entry per CDR3 protein. The table lists approximately 5,300 distinct CDR3 sequences, approximately 30% of them singletons. Sequenced sample: memory CD4+ T cells sorted from a lymph node. The receptor source for this set is a female donor with breast cancer. CDR3s include the opening cysteine and the closing phenylalanine or tryptophan.

J: TRBJ1-2; V: TRBV5-4; CDR3: CASSFPGGPKNYGYTF
J: TRBJ1-2; V: TRBV20-1; CDR3: CSASTVNYGYTF
J: TRBJ1-5; V: TRBV19; CDR3: CASRRGTSDPQPQHF
J: TRBJ2-7; V: TRBV5-1; CDR3: CASSLGATGDLDGQHF
J: TRBJ1-2; V: TRBV7-8; CDR3: CASSLGHTRNYGHTF
J: TRBJ1-3; V: TRBV5-1; CDR3: CASKVSTSSGNTIYF
J: TRBJ2-5; V: TRBV10-3; CDR3: CAIREQGYQETQYF
J: TRBJ2-1; V: TRBV18; CDR3: CASSLSSLGPSYNEQFF
J: TRBJ1-4; V: TRBV5-1; CDR3: CASSLGQGEVGEKLFF
J: TRBJ2-3; V: TRBV15; CDR3: CATSRDRGTQYF
J: TRBJ2-5; V: TRBV9; CDR3: CASSVGETGGGETQYF
J: TRBJ1-5; V: TRBV20-1; CDR3: CSARVWGESNRPQHF
J: TRBJ2-1; V: TRBV3-1; CDR3: CASSRLAAEQFF
J: TRBJ2-1; V: TRBV7-2; CDR3: CASSLAVGNEQFF
J: TRBJ1-1; V: TRBV9; CDR3: CASSSRAMNTEAFF
J: TRBJ1-5; V: TRBV2; CDR3: CASRSDYSNQPQHF
J: TRBJ2-5; V: TRBV7-8; CDR3: CASSLSAIQETQYF
J: TRBJ1-1; V: TRBV7-2; CDR3: CASSDRVNTEAFF
J: TRBJ2-2; V: TRBV5-6; CDR3: CASSWRTGELFF
J: TRBJ2-1; V: TRBV7-2; CDR3: CASSLSPGQGSYNEQFF
J: TRBJ2-1; V: TRBV5-1; CDR3: CASRGLAGVNHEQFF
J: TRBJ2-3; V: TRBV4-2; CDR3: CASSQGQGGPYPTDTQYF
J: TRBJ1-1; V: TRBV11-3; CDR3: CASSPEGAGVSEAFF
J: TRBJ2-2; V: TRBV18; CDR3: CASSPGHRNTGELFF
J: TRBJ2-7; V: TRBV5-4; CDR3: CASSSDRGKQYF
J: TRBJ1-3; V: TRBV13; CDR3: CASSPGQGTGNTIYF
J: TRBJ2-7; V: TRBV20-1; CDR3: CSAWRVGSTGDEQYF
J: TRBJ2-3; V: TRBV6-2/TRBV6-3; CDR3: CASSSPMTSPQYF
J: TRBJ2-1; V: TRBV7-8; CDR3: CASRRSGANYNEQFF
J: TRBJ1-1; V: TRBV24-1; CDR3: CATRATGTGNTEAFF